A selection of T cell receptor beta chains follows, all from one sample in a study of T cells in Graves' hyperthyroidism and ophthalmopathy. MiXCR, run by TCRdb on the multiplex PCR reads, gives a single entry per CDR3 protein. Of about 380,000 distinct CDR3 sequences listed, approximately 13% are singletons. Input material: blood. Receptors were obtained from a woman in her sixties with Graves' hyperthyroidism. CDR3s include the opening cysteine and the closing phenylalanine or tryptophan. D genes are given only for firm matches. Only some rows state a clone size, as once, few, many or a class for expanded clones.

v_call: TRBV10-2
clone_size: few
j_call: TRBJ2-7
d_call: -
cdr3_nt: TGCGCCAGCAGTAGGAGGCAAACCTCCTACGAGCAGTACTTC
cdr3_aa: CASSRRQTSYEQYF

v_call: TRBV6-1
clone_size: once
j_call: TRBJ1-2
d_call: -
cdr3_nt: TGTGCCAGCAGCCCTTCGGATGGGCACTATGGCTACACCTTC
cdr3_aa: CASSPSDGHYGYTF

v_call: TRBV12-3/TRBV12-4
clone_size: few
j_call: TRBJ2-2
d_call: TRBD1
cdr3_nt: TGTGCCAGCAGTTTAGAGGACAGGGGGCCGGGAACCGGGGAGCTGTTTTTT
cdr3_aa: CASSLEDRGPGTGELFF

v_call: TRBV19
clone_size: -
j_call: TRBJ1-1
d_call: -
cdr3_nt: TGTGCCAGTAGTAGTAGTGCGTTCGCTGAAGCTTTCTTT
cdr3_aa: CASSSSAFAEAFF

v_call: TRBV24-1
clone_size: few
j_call: TRBJ2-5
d_call: -
cdr3_nt: TGTGCCACCGGGCATGGACTCAGCCAAGAGACCCAGTACTTC
cdr3_aa: CATGHGLSQETQYF

v_call: TRBV3-1
clone_size: many
j_call: TRBJ1-4
d_call: -
cdr3_nt: TGTGCCAGCAGCCAAGTCGGGACATTTGAAAAACTGTTTTTT
cdr3_aa: CASSQVGTFEKLFF

v_call: TRBV5-1
clone_size: -
j_call: TRBJ2-7
d_call: -
cdr3_nt: TGCGCCAGCAGCTTGTCTAGGGGCCGGCTGGAGAGGGAGCAGTACTTC
cdr3_aa: CASSLSRGRLEREQYF

v_call: TRBV7-9
clone_size: few
j_call: TRBJ2-5
d_call: -
cdr3_nt: TGTGCCAGCAGCCTCGCAGCAGAGAGGGAGACCCAGTACTTC
cdr3_aa: CASSLAAERETQYF

v_call: TRBV10-3
clone_size: few
j_call: TRBJ2-2
d_call: -
cdr3_nt: TGTGCCATCAGTGCCAGGGCGAACACCGGGGAGCTGTTTTTT
cdr3_aa: CAISARANTGELFF

v_call: TRBV7-2
clone_size: many
j_call: TRBJ2-7
d_call: -
cdr3_nt: TGTGCCAGCAGCTTAGCCGGCCCACTATCATACGAGCAGTACTTC
cdr3_aa: CASSLAGPLSYEQYF

v_call: TRBV11-3
clone_size: few
j_call: TRBJ2-7
d_call: TRBD2
cdr3_nt: TGTGCCAGCAGCTTAGATAGCGGGAGTCTATCCGAGCAGTACTTC
cdr3_aa: CASSLDSGSLSEQYF

v_call: TRBV11-2
clone_size: many
j_call: TRBJ2-7
d_call: -
cdr3_nt: TGTGCCAGCAGCTTAGCCAGGGGAGGGTCGAGCGAGCAGTACTTC
cdr3_aa: CASSLARGGSSEQYF

v_call: TRBV11-2
clone_size: -
j_call: TRBJ1-2
d_call: -
cdr3_nt: TGTGCCAGCAGCTCCTTCGGGGGGCCTGGAGGCTACACCTTC
cdr3_aa: CASSSFGGPGGYTF

v_call: TRBV24-1
clone_size: many
j_call: TRBJ2-3
d_call: -
cdr3_nt: TGTGCCACCAGTGATCCGGACAGCACAGATACGCAGTATTTT
cdr3_aa: CATSDPDSTDTQYF

v_call: TRBV5-1
clone_size: many
j_call: TRBJ2-7
d_call: TRBD1
cdr3_nt: TGCGCCAGCAGCTTGGGCCTGGGACAGACCTACGAGCAGTACTTC
cdr3_aa: CASSLGLGQTYEQYF

v_call: TRBV27
clone_size: many
j_call: TRBJ2-5
d_call: TRBD1
cdr3_nt: TGTGCCAGCAGTTTTAGAGGACAGGGCCCCCAGTACTTC
cdr3_aa: CASSFRGQGPQYF

v_call: TRBV12-3/TRBV12-4
clone_size: many
j_call: TRBJ2-1
d_call: -
cdr3_nt: TGTGCCAGCAGCACAAGCTCCTACAATGAGCAGTTCTTC
cdr3_aa: CASSTSSYNEQFF

v_call: TRBV5-8
clone_size: many
j_call: TRBJ2-1
d_call: -
cdr3_nt: TGTGCCAGTCTTGGTGGTAGCTCCTACAATGAGCAGTTCTTC
cdr3_aa: CASLGGSSYNEQFF

v_call: TRBV30
clone_size: -
j_call: TRBJ2-1
d_call: -
cdr3_nt: TGTGCCTGGAACATTCACCGGGGGCCTGAGCAGTTCTTC
cdr3_aa: CAWNIHRGPEQFF

v_call: TRBV7-9
clone_size: -
j_call: TRBJ2-7
d_call: -
cdr3_nt: TGTGCCAGCAGCCCGACCGGCGGTGGGGGGCCCCACGAGCAGTACTTC
cdr3_aa: CASSPTGGGGPHEQYF

v_call: TRBV12-3/TRBV12-4
clone_size: many
j_call: TRBJ2-7
d_call: TRBD2
cdr3_nt: TGTGCCAGCAGTTGGGGGACTAGCGGGAGCGCCTACGAGCAGTACTTC
cdr3_aa: CASSWGTSGSAYEQYF

v_call: TRBV6-5
clone_size: many
j_call: TRBJ2-7
d_call: TRBD2
cdr3_nt: TGTGCCAGCAGTTACTCGAGGCTAGCGGGAGTTTTCGAGCAGTACTTC
cdr3_aa: CASSYSRLAGVFEQYF

v_call: TRBV7-8
clone_size: -
j_call: TRBJ1-5
d_call: -
cdr3_nt: TGTGCCAGCAGCTCGGGGGACCGCAATCAGCCCCAGCATTTT
cdr3_aa: CASSSGDRNQPQHF

v_call: TRBV7-7
clone_size: many
j_call: TRBJ2-5
d_call: -
cdr3_nt: TGTGCTAGCAGTTCTCGCCCGTGGGAGACCCAGTACTTC
cdr3_aa: CASSSRPWETQYF

v_call: TRBV12-3/TRBV12-4
clone_size: many
j_call: TRBJ2-1
d_call: TRBD2
cdr3_nt: TGTGCCAGCAGTCCCCGGGGAGGGAGTTTTTATGAGCAGTTCTTC
cdr3_aa: CASSPRGGSFYEQFF

v_call: TRBV19
clone_size: -
j_call: TRBJ2-7
d_call: TRBD1
cdr3_nt: TGTGCCAGTAGTATGTGGGGACAGTCCCGTTCCGAGCAGTACTTC
cdr3_aa: CASSMWGQSRSEQYF

v_call: TRBV4-1
clone_size: -
j_call: TRBJ1-4
d_call: -
cdr3_nt: TGCGCCAGCAGATGGGGGGAAGGGCCTAATGAAAAACTGTTTTTT
cdr3_aa: CASRWGEGPNEKLFF

v_call: TRBV5-1
clone_size: many
j_call: TRBJ2-1
d_call: TRBD2
cdr3_nt: TGCGCCAGCAACTCCGGGACTAGCGGGACCTACAATGAGCAGTTCTTC
cdr3_aa: CASNSGTSGTYNEQFF

v_call: TRBV11-3
clone_size: many
j_call: TRBJ2-7
d_call: -
cdr3_nt: TGTGCCAGCACCGCCCAAGGGAGGCCCTACGAGCAGTACTTC
cdr3_aa: CASTAQGRPYEQYF